This entry describes one TCR beta chain. Antigen unknown. CDR3 length: 14 amino acids. The ends were cut back, 5 bases at V and 4 bases at J, with 14 bases in the middle. Germline V CDR1 and CDR2: GTSNPN, SVGIG (reference sequence). The data stem from a study of cytomegalovirus exposure and HLA in healthy donors. Overall study findings and caveats: High sensitivity and specificity were reportedly achieved when the classifier diagnosed cytomegalovirus status.

PCR amplification relied on 60 Vbeta primers (plus 13 Jbeta primers). TCRdb's table, derived via immunoSEQ multiplex PCR, lists solely in-frame clones and lacks some. The sample records 95,000 to 100,000 clones, 75% being singletons. This chain joins TRBV30 and TRBJ2-2, with a tentative D call TRBD1 (5 bases). The material sequenced was PBMCs. The sequence was collected from a man aged 45 to 65 in good health and CMV-seronegative. CDR3 amino acids: CAWVLKGSTGELFF. CDR3 nucleotide sequence: TGTGCCTGGGTCCTCAAGGGGTCCACCGGGGAGCTGTTTTTT.